The subject of this entry is one TCR beta chain. The CDR3 covers 14 residues. Trimming removed 4 bases from V and 9 bases from J, with 15 bases in between. Looked up from germline, CDR1 is SEHNR and CDR2 is FQNEAQ (reference sequence). The data stem from a study of PD-1 blockade in classical Hodgkin lymphoma. Following autologous stem cell transplantation, relapse occurred in every patient, and exposure to brentuximab vedotin varied. Data came from immunoSEQ multiplex PCR; TCRdb stores just in-frame clones and leaves some out. The sample has some 96,000 clones, roughly 92% seen once. The chain joins TRBV7-9 to TRBJ2-2, with D perhaps TRBD1 or TRBD2 (5 bases each). This TCR came from a human donor with classical Hodgkin lymphoma. Source: peripheral blood mononuclear cells (PBMCs), taken at baseline. Here the CDR3 reads CASSSGAGYRELFF. CDR3 DNA sequence: TGTGCCAGCAGCTCCGGGGCAGGGTACCGGGAGCTGTTTTTT.